The 23 T cell receptor beta chains listed next were all sequenced from one sample in a study of OX40 agonist ivuxolimab in advanced cancers. Sequencing was performed with immunoSEQ multiplex PCR; in TCRdb, only in-frame clones are kept and a portion is missing. Of about 64,000 clones listed, 91% are singletons. The material sequenced was CD4+ or CD8+ T cells sorted from blood, taken in a trial of the OX40 agonist ivuxolimab. These receptors originate from an adult with an advanced solid tumor such as melanoma, head and neck, liver or kidney cancer.

This chain joins TRBV7-6 and TRBJ2-2; maybe TRBD2 (7 bases). This CDR3 is 12 amino acids long. The germline V gene encodes CDR1 SGHVS and CDR2 FNYEAQ. V was shortened by 5 bases and J by 9 bases, with 10 bases between the two germline ends. The CDR3: CASSPRGRELFF. Written as DNA, the CDR3 is TGTGCCAGCAGCCCGCGGGGGCGGGAGCTGTTTTTT.

The chain carries TRBV28 and TRBJ1-2; possibly TRBD1 for D (5 bases). CDR3 length: 14 amino acids. Between the trimmed V and J ends, which lost 3 bases and 1 base, there was a span of 9 bases. Germline-derived CDR1 and CDR2 are MDHEN and SYDVKM. Written as DNA, the CDR3 is TGTGCCAGCAGTTTTGGGCAGGGTAACTATGGCTACACCTTC. This encodes CASSFGQGNYGYTF.

The chain is built from TRBV10-1 and TRBJ2-7; D may be TRBD2 (6 bases). Per the germline V gene, CDR1 is WNHNN and CDR2 is SYGVQD (reference sequence). The CDR3 has 14 residues. Trimming removed 5 bases from V and 5 bases from J, with 16 bases in between. CDR3 DNA sequence: TGCGCCAGCAGTCACCCGGGGGAATCCAACGAGCAGTACTTC. Amino acid sequence: CASSHPGESNEQYF.

The V and J genes are TRBV7-6 and TRBJ2-1, with unresolved D. The CDR3 totals 11 residues. V gave up 0 bases and J gave up 10 bases, with 4 bases separating them. Germline CDR1 reads SGHVS; CDR2 reads FNYEAQ. CDR3 sequence (DNA): TGTGCCAGCAGCTTAGCGAACGAGCAGTTCTTC. It codes for CASSLANEQFF.

The chain's CDR3 is CASTPEGQGASEQYF. The DNA of the CDR3 is TGTGCCAGCACCCCTGAGGGACAGGGGGCGTCGGAACAGTACTTC. The V call is TRBV28, the J call TRBJ2-7; 12 positions match TRBD1. Germline V gene lookup returns CDR1 MDHEN and CDR2 SYDVKM. The V segment lost 7 bases and the J segment 10 bases; nucleotides outside the gene matches: 14. The CDR3 runs 15 residues.

This clone appeared a single time. V and J are TRBV28 and TRBJ1-3, with D possibly TRBD1 on 5 matching bases. The length of the CDR3 is 17 residues. Between the trimmed V and J ends, which lost 7 bases and 0 bases, there was a span of 19 bases. Germline lookup yields CDR1 MDHEN and CDR2 SYDVKM. The CDR3 loop is CASTNLGGFYSGNTIYF. CDR3 coding DNA: TGTGCCAGCACAAACTTGGGGGGATTCTACTCTGGAAACACCATATATTTT.

J is TRBJ1-1 and V is TRBV2, with 7 bases that match TRBD1. The CDR3 sequence is 13 residues long. The germline V gene has CDR1 SNHLY and CDR2 FYNNEI. V lost 6 bases, J lost 5 bases, and 6 bases stayed unmatched. CDR3 in DNA: TGTGCCAGCAGCGAGGGGGCGCGGACTGAAGCTTTCTTT. It encodes CASSEGARTEAFF.

V usage is TRBV4-1 and J usage is TRBJ2-7; tentatively, D is TRBD2 (5 bases). Trimming shortened V by 2 bases and J by 1 base, and 9 bases separated the two germline ends. The CDR3 has 14 amino acids. Germline V gene lookup returns CDR1 MGHRA and CDR2 YSYEKL. The CDR3: CASSQLARSYEQYF. The CDR3 region has the DNA TGCGCCAGCAGCCAACTAGCAAGGTCCTACGAGCAGTACTTC.

This chain connects TRBV5-1 to TRBJ1-1; the D is unclear. V was shortened by 6 bases and J by 8 bases, with 23 bases between the two germline ends. The V gene's germline CDR1 is SGHRS and CDR2 YFSETQ. The CDR3 is made up of 15 amino acids. CDR3 nucleotides: TGCGCCAGCAATTTCAATTATGACGGAACTAACGAAGCTTTCTTT. Its protein product is CASNFNYDGTNEAFF.

This chain links TRBV11-1 with TRBJ2-2; 10 positions match TRBD1. Trimming at V came to 10 bases and at J to 3 bases, leaving 11 bases not matched to a gene. The CDR3 is 16 amino acids. Germline CDR1 reads SGHAT; CDR2 reads FQDESV (reference sequence). CDR3 coding DNA: TGTGCCACCTTACCGGGACAGGGGAAGTACACCGGGGAGCTGTTTTTT. It codes for CATLPGQGKYTGELFF.

This chain links TRBV5-1 with TRBJ2-1, with D possibly matching TRBD2 (6 bases). The CDR3 spans 13 residues. Between the trimmed V and J ends, which lost 2 bases and 4 bases, there was a span of 7 bases. Germline lookup yields CDR1 SGHRS and CDR2 YFSETQ. CDR3: CASSLGGYNEQFF. The CDR3 bases are TGCGCCAGCAGCTTAGGAGGGTACAATGAGCAGTTCTTC.

The genes are TRBV28 and TRBJ1-5, with a weak D call TRBD1 (5 bases). This CDR3 spans 16 amino acids. With 6 bases removed from V and 1 base from J, the gap between germline ends came to 16 bases. Germline loops: CDR1 MDHEN, CDR2 SYDVKM. CDR3 residues: CASSSSGVVSNQPQHF. Here the CDR3 DNA reads TGTGCCAGCAGCTCCTCGGGGGTGGTAAGCAATCAGCCCCAGCATTTT.

This rearrangement joins TRBV2 to TRBJ2-7, with 9 bases lining up with TRBD2. CDR1 is SNHLY and CDR2 is FYNNEI in the germline V gene. The CDR3 is 16 residues long. Losses at the gene ends were 6 bases for V and 0 bases for J; bases not matched to a gene: 9. CDR3 nucleotides: TGTGCCAGCAGGAGCGGGAGGCACCTCACCTCCTACGAGCAGTACTTC. It encodes CASRSGRHLTSYEQYF.

This clone was observed a few times. The chain combines TRBV2 with TRBJ2-7; no firm D call. Germline CDR1 SNHLY, CDR2 FYNNEI. V was trimmed by 4 bases and J by 3 bases, leaving 7 bases between them. The CDR3 covers 12 residues. CDR3 in amino acids: CASSGSFYEQYF. CDR3 in DNA: TGTGCCAGCAGTGGTTCCTTCTACGAGCAGTACTTC.

This clone was seen only once. The chain joins TRBV30 to TRBJ2-7, with TRBD2 matching over 12 bases. This CDR3 has 14 residues. Germline CDR1 GTSNPN, CDR2 SVGIG (reference sequence). The junction had 5 bases not matched to a gene; V was cut back by 1 base and J by 7 bases. The CDR3 sequence: CAWSGTSGMGEQYF. The CDR3 DNA follows: TGTGCCTGGAGTGGGACTAGCGGGATGGGTGAGCAGTACTTC.

The V gene is TRBV5-1, the J gene TRBJ2-3; weak D call: TRBD2 (6 bases). Deletions cut 0 bases from V and 1 base from J, with 12 bases between. The germline CDR1 and CDR2 sequences are SGHRS and YFSETQ. This CDR3 spans 16 amino acids. As DNA, the CDR3 is TGCGCCAGCAGCTTGGGGGGGACTTTTCGCACAGATACGCAGTATTTT. It yields the protein CASSLGGTFRTDTQYF. Drawing the rest from reference TRBV5-1 and TRBJ2-3, the complete variable domain is KAGVTQTPRYLIKTRGQQVTLSCSPISGHRSVSWYQQTPGQGLQFLFEYFSETQRNKGNFPGRFSGRQFSNSRSEMNVSTLELGDSALYLCASSLGGTFRTDTQYFGPGTRLTVL.

J is TRBJ2-3 and V is TRBV15, with TRBD2 as a possible D gene (5 bases). There are 15 residues in the CDR3. Germline lookup yields CDR1 LNHNV and CDR2 YYDKDF (reference sequence). Between the trimmed V and J ends, which lost 4 bases and 0 bases, there was a span of 11 bases. The DNA of the CDR3 is TGTGCCACCAGCAATCAGCGGCTCAGCACAGATACGCAGTATTTT. Its translation is CATSNQRLSTDTQYF.

CDR3 nucleotides: TGTGCCAGCAGCCTAGCGGGAGGGACCTACAATGAGCAGTTCTTC. Protein product: CASSLAGGTYNEQFF. V gene TRBV9 combines with J gene TRBJ2-1, with TRBD2 identical over 12 bases. Germline assignment: CDR1 SGDLS and CDR2 YYNGEE. V shed 4 bases and J 2 bases; nucleotides not matched to a gene: 1. The length of the CDR3 is 15 residues.

The chain has TRBV18 and TRBJ1-1, with D possibly TRBD1 on 6 matching bases. The length of the CDR3 is 14 residues. Trimming left V 3 bases short and J 1 base short, with 9 bases between. Germline values: CDR1 KGHSH, CDR2 LQKENI. The CDR3 DNA reads as TGTGCCAGCTCACCTAACAGGGCGAACACTGAAGCTTTCTTT. Translating gives CASSPNRANTEAFF. The full variable domain, in which reference TRBV18 and TRBJ1-1 provide the parts outside the CDR3, is NAGVMQNPRHLVRRRGQEARLRCSPMKGHSHVYWYRQLPEEGLKFMVYLQKENIIDESGMPKERFSAEFPKEGPSILRIQQVVRGDSAAYFCASSPNRANTEAFFGQGTRLTVV.

This chain links TRBV6-1 with TRBJ1-1, with D uncertain. Germline V lookup: CDR1 MNHNS, CDR2 SASEGT. V shed 1 base and J shed 3 bases, with 9 bases lying between them. This CDR3 is built from 14 residues. The CDR3: CASSEVSPDTEAFF. The DNA of the CDR3 is TGTGCCAGCAGTGAAGTGTCTCCCGACACTGAAGCTTTCTTT.

This chain uses TRBV15 with TRBJ2-3; 8 nucleotides agree with TRBD2. The CDR3 sequence is 17 residues long. V lost 5 bases, J lost 5 bases, and 15 bases stayed unmatched. Germline V lookup: CDR1 LNHNV, CDR2 YYDKDF (reference sequence). CDR3 nucleotides: TGTGCCACCAGCTTCCGCGAGCGGGGGCGAGGGGGAGATACGCAGTATTTT. It is translated as CATSFRERGRGGDTQYF.

This clone was observed once. The chain has TRBV9 and TRBJ2-7, with 9 bases that match TRBD1. V was pared by 0 bases and J by 5 bases, with 9 bases of the junction left unmatched. The CDR3 length is 16 residues. CDR1 is SGDLS and CDR2 is YYNGEE in the germline V gene. The CDR3 nucleotides read TGTGCCAGCAGCGTAGGGGGACAGGGAATTATCCACGAGCAGTACTTC. Its protein product is CASSVGGQGIIHEQYF.

This clone was recorded once. Here the CDR3 reads CASSPSRSNQPQHF. The CDR3 nucleotides read TGTGCCAGCAGTCCCTCGAGGAGCAATCAGCCCCAGCATTTT. The rearrangement uses TRBV28 and TRBJ1-5; D is unclear. The V gene's germline CDR1 is MDHEN and CDR2 SYDVKM. Trimming shortened V by 5 bases and J by 1 base, and 9 bases separated the two germline ends. This CDR3 has 14 residues.